Listed below are T cell receptor beta chains from one sample, sequenced in a study of cytomegalovirus exposure and HLA in healthy donors. Measured with immunoSEQ multiplex PCR; TCRdb has only the in-frame clones, and not every one. The repertoire shows about 48,000 clones; the top ten hold 6.1%. The sequencing input was PBMCs. These receptors were taken from a male donor in good health and CMV-seropositive. CDR3s include the opening cysteine and the closing phenylalanine or tryptophan. The order of the fields is J gene, CDR3 length, D gene, V gene, CDR3 DNA, CDR3 protein. A D gene is named only where the DNA matches it firmly.

>TRBJ2-7|14|.|TRBV7-6
TGTGCCAGCAGCCGCGATGCCCAGGGGTCCGAGCAGTACTTC
CASSRDAQGSEQYF
>TRBJ2-7|15|TRBD2|TRBV7-6
TGTGCCAGCAGCCTGCCTGCGGGGGGTTCTCACGAGCAGTACTTC
CASSLPAGGSHEQYF
>TRBJ1-1|12|.|TRBV29-1
TGCAGCGTTGAAGAGGCGGGATTCGGGGCTTTCTTT
CSVEEAGFGAFF
>TRBJ2-2|16|TRBD1|TRBV13
TGTGCCAGCAGCTTGGGGACAGGGGGGAACACCGGGGAGCTGTTTTTT
CASSLGTGGNTGELFF
>TRBJ1-4|15|.|TRBV7-2
TGTGCCAGCAGCGATGTCGGGTCACGGGGTGAAAAACTGTTTTTT
CASSDVGSRGEKLFF
>TRBJ1-1|12|.|TRBV30
TGTGCCTGGAGGCCGGCGGTTCGTCAAGCTTTCTTT
CAWRPAVRQAFF
>TRBJ2-1|16|.|TRBV9
TGTGCCAGCAGCGTAGGAATACTAGCAACCGACAATGAGCAGTTCTTC
CASSVGILATDNEQFF
>TRBJ2-5|15|.|TRBV6-6
TGTGCCAGCGAGGAGGGGGGGCCGGTACAAGAGACCCAGTACTTC
CASEEGGPVQETQYF
>TRBJ2-7|15|TRBD1|TRBV28
TGTGCCAGCACACCCCCCGGGACAGGGTCCTACGAGCAGTACTTC
CASTPPGTGSYEQYF
>TRBJ2-7|12|.|TRBV5-6
TGTGCCAGCAGCTCCCGACACTACGAGCAGTACTTC
CASSSRHYEQYF
>TRBJ2-1|14|.|TRBV28
TGTGCCAGCAGAAAGTGGGAGGCCTACAATGAGCAGTTCTTC
CASRKWEAYNEQFF
>TRBJ2-5|13|.|TRBV27
TGTGCCAGCAGGTGGGGGGGCGGAGAGACCCAGTACTTC
CASRWGGGETQYF
>TRBJ2-1|16|TRBD2|TRBV2
TGTGCCAGCGGGGGACTAGCGGGGACCCTTTTCAATGAGCAGTTCTTC
CASGGLAGTLFNEQFF
>TRBJ1-3|16|TRBD1|TRBV5-1
TGCGCCAGCAGCTTGGTGGGGACAGGATATGGAAACACCATATATTTT
CASSLVGTGYGNTIYF
>TRBJ2-3|17|TRBD2|TRBV4-2
TGTGCCAGCAGCCAAGAGGCTAGCGGGGACCTCGCCGATACGCAGTATTTT
CASSQEASGDLADTQYF
>TRBJ2-7|13|TRBD1|TRBV27
TGTGCCAGCAGTTCGGGACAGGGCTACGAGCAGTACTTC
CASSSGQGYEQYF
>TRBJ1-2|19|.|TRBV7-6
TGTGCCAGCAGCTTTACGACGGGGGTTAAGACGGCAGTCGGCTATGGCTACACCTTC
CASSFTTGVKTAVGYGYTF
>TRBJ2-3|14|TRBD1|TRBV5-1
TGCGCCAGCAGCGCGGACAGGGGAGCAGATACGCAGTATTTT
CASSADRGADTQYF
>TRBJ2-7|13|.|TRBV4-1
TGCGCCAGCAGCCAAGGCCGGGACACCGAGCAGTACTTC
CASSQGRDTEQYF
>TRBJ2-5|15|TRBD2|TRBV7-9
TGTGCCAGCAGCGCAGGACTAGCGGGGGGGCCCTCCCAGTACTTC
CASSAGLAGGPSQYF
>TRBJ1-1|10|.|TRBV29-1
TGCAGCGTCGGGACACGTGAAGCTTTCTTT
CSVGTREAFF
>TRBJ2-7|17|.|TRBV7-9
TGTGCCAGCAGCTCCACCTCCGGGTCGGCGGGGACCTACGAGCAGTACTTC
CASSSTSGSAGTYEQYF
>TRBJ2-7|14|TRBD2|TRBV27
TGTGCCAGCAAAGGGTGGGGAGGGGCCTCCGAGCAGTACTTC
CASKGWGGASEQYF
>TRBJ1-2|15|TRBD1|TRBV6-5
TGTGCCAGCAGTTACCCGTCAGGGGGCGAGGATGGCTACACCTTC
CASSYPSGGEDGYTF
>TRBJ2-5|14|.|TRBV30
TGTGCCTGGAGCCATGGACAGTACTCCGAGACCCAGTACTTC
CAWSHGQYSETQYF
>TRBJ2-5|14|.|TRBV6-1
TGTGCCAGCAGCCCCGGACAGAACCAAGAGACCCAGTACTTC
CASSPGQNQETQYF
>TRBJ2-1|12|TRBD1|TRBV7-3
TGTGCCAGCGGGACAGGGGAGGGTGAGCAGTTCTTC
CASGTGEGEQFF
>TRBJ2-3|13|.|TRBV9
TGTGCCAGCAGCGCCGTACCGCGAGATACGCAGTATTTT
CASSAVPRDTQYF
>TRBJ1-2|12|.|TRBV6-5
TGTGCCAGCAGTTACGGGGAGGGCGGCTACACCTTC
CASSYGEGGYTF
>TRBJ1-2|16|.|TRBV5-6
TGTGCCAGCAGCTTGGGCGAATATCCGTTCTACTATGGCTACACCTTC
CASSLGEYPFYYGYTF
>TRBJ2-4|14|.|TRBV9
TGTGCCAGCAAGATAAAACTAGCCAAAAACATTCAGTACTTC
CASKIKLAKNIQYF
>TRBJ2-5|14|.|TRBV10-3
TGTGCCATCAGTGAGTCGGTGGCGGGGGAGACCCAGTACTTC
CAISESVAGETQYF
>TRBJ1-2|16|TRBD1|TRBV6-1
TGTGCCAGCAGTGCTTTACAGGGACAGCCTAACTATGGCTACACCTTC
CASSALQGQPNYGYTF
>TRBJ2-5|14|TRBD1|TRBV7-9
TGTGCCAGCAGCCGGACAGGGCGGCAAGAGACCCAGTACTTC
CASSRTGRQETQYF
>TRBJ2-1|13|TRBD1|TRBV7-6
TGTGCCAGCAGCCCCAACAGGGGGAGCGAGCAGTTCTTC
CASSPNRGSEQFF
>TRBJ1-3|18|.|TRBV9
TGTGCCAGCAGCTCCCCTGGCGGCAGCCCGCCCTCTGGAAACACCATATATTTT
CASSSPGGSPPSGNTIYF
>TRBJ1-2|14|TRBD1|TRBV19
TGTGCCAGTAGCCCGGCCGGGACAGGGGGCGGCTACACCTTC
CASSPAGTGGGYTF
>TRBJ2-2|15|.|TRBV7-8
TGTGCCAGCAGCTTAGACTCCTGGAACACCGGGGAGCTGTTTTTT
CASSLDSWNTGELFF
>TRBJ1-1|13|.|TRBV27
TGTGCCAGCAGTACCTGGGACGGCGGGGGAGCTTTCTTT
CASSTWDGGGAFF
>TRBJ1-1|17|.|TRBV19
TGTGCCAGTAGTATTTACCCGGCAGGGGTAAGGAACACTGAAGCTTTCTTT
CASSIYPAGVRNTEAFF
>TRBJ2-7|15|TRBD1|TRBV11-2
TGTGCCAGCAGCTTAGATTACAGGGGCCCCTACGAGCAGTACTTC
CASSLDYRGPYEQYF
>TRBJ2-3|16|.|TRBV7-3
TGTGCCAGCAGCACACAGGGGGGGCTCAGCACAGATACGCAGTATTTT
CASSTQGGLSTDTQYF
>TRBJ2-5|13|.|TRBV5-6
TGTGCCAGCAGCCTAGGGACTCAGGGGACCCAGTACTTC
CASSLGTQGTQYF
>TRBJ1-6|15|.|TRBV27
TGTGCCAGCAGTCCCTCGTGGGGGGATCCAAGACCCCTCCACTTT
CASSPSWGDPRPLHF
>TRBJ2-7|15|TRBD1|TRBV7-2
TGTGCCAGCAGCCCGGGGACAGGCGGGCTTTACGAGCAGTACTTC
CASSPGTGGLYEQYF
>TRBJ2-7|16|TRBD1|TRBV4-1
TGCGCCAGCAGCCAAGAGACAGGGTTTCGAGACTACGAGCAGTACTTC
CASSQETGFRDYEQYF
>TRBJ1-1|11|.|TRBV30
TGTGCCTGGAGAACGGGGATTGAAGCTTTCTTT
CAWRTGIEAFF
>TRBJ2-5|13|.|TRBV6-5
TGTGCTCTTCAGGAGGGGGGGGGAGAGACCCAGTACTTC
CALQEGGGETQYF
>TRBJ1-2|13|.|TRBV25-1
TGTGCCAGCAGTGAAACAGGGAGCAACGGCTACACCTTC
CASSETGSNGYTF
>TRBJ1-5|17|TRBD1|TRBV4-1
TGCGCCAGCAGCCTCCGGACAGGGGCGGATAGCAATCAGCCCCAGCATTTT
CASSLRTGADSNQPQHF
>TRBJ1-5|14|.|TRBV7-2
TGTGCCAGCAGCCCCGACCGGGGATCATCAGCCCAGCATTTT
CASSPDRGSSAQHF
>TRBJ2-7|16|TRBD1|TRBV6-4
TGTGCCAGCAGAGCTCCGTTCCGACAGGGAACCTACGAGCAGTACTTC
CASRAPFRQGTYEQYF
>TRBJ2-2|14|.|TRBV10-3
TGTGCCATCAGCCGGACTCCATTAACCGGGGAGCTGTTTTTT
CAISRTPLTGELFF